This T cell receptor beta chain was captured by sequencing in a study of PD-1 blockade in classical Hodgkin lymphoma. The protocol was immunoSEQ multiplex PCR, while the TCRdb copy is restricted to in-frame clones and leaves out a portion. The sample holds some 100,000 clones; 85% to 95% are singletons and the top ten take under 2%. The germline CDR1 and CDR2 sequences are WNHNN and SYGVQD (reference sequence). The ends were cut back, 2 bases at V and 6 bases at J, with 17 bases in the middle. The CDR3 covers 16 residues. Time point meaning: cycle 4 day 1 (C4D1), after less than 7 weeks of nivolumab. No patient escaped relapse after autologous stem cell transplantation, and brentuximab vedotin exposure varied.

The receptor was isolated from a human donor with classical Hodgkin lymphoma. Sequences were derived from peripheral blood mononuclear cells (PBMCs), sampled before the fourth cycle of nivolumab. The chain links TRBV10-1 to TRBJ1-5; D is possibly TRBD1 (6 bases). The CDR3 DNA reads TGCGCCAGCAGTGAGGATTTGGGGCAGGGGCCTCAGCCCCAGCATTTT. This gives the protein CASSEDLGQGPQPQHF.